The rows below give T cell receptor beta chains drawn from one sample of a study of shared clonotypes between healthy human individuals. Data came from immunoSEQ multiplex PCR; TCRdb stores just in-frame clones and leaves some out. Among about 1 million clones listed, about 70% were seen once. Sequencing used memory CD4+ T cells sorted from blood. All receptors derive from a man younger than 30 in good health. CDR3s include the opening cysteine and the closing phenylalanine or tryptophan. The D gene is left open where the match is weak. Only some rows state a clone size, as once, few, many or a class for expanded clones.

d_call,cdr3_length,j_call,v_call,clone_size,cdr3_aa,cdr3_nt
-,13,TRBJ1-5,TRBV18,once,CASSPGDGQPQHF,TGTGCCAGCTCACCAGGGGACGGTCAGCCCCAGCATTTT
-,16,TRBJ1-1,TRBV5-1,-,CASSFQGSRKNAEAFF,TGCGCCAGCAGCTTTCAAGGTAGCAGAAAGAACGCTGAAGCTTTCTTT
-,14,TRBJ1-4,TRBV5-1,-,CASRGALTNEKLFF,TGCGCCAGCAGGGGAGCTCTGACTAATGAAAAACTGTTTTTT
-,14,TRBJ2-5,TRBV19,few,CASSSGPPMETQYF,TGTGCCAGTAGCTCTGGACCCCCAATGGAGACCCAGTACTTC
-,12,TRBJ2-7,TRBV7-9,few,CASSSVGDEQYF,TGTGCCAGCAGCTCGGTAGGGGACGAGCAGTACTTC
TRBD2,18,TRBJ2-1,TRBV4-1,-,CASSRPLGAGDSYNEQFF,TGCGCCAGCAGCCGCCCCCTCGGGGCGGGGGACTCCTACAATGAGCAGTTCTTC
TRBD1,17,TRBJ2-3,TRBV28,-,CASSLRRQGGRADTQYF,TGTGCCAGCAGTTTGAGGCGACAGGGTGGTCGGGCAGATACGCAGTATTTT
-,15,TRBJ1-2,TRBV6-5,-,CASSQIRNRDYGYTF,TGTGCCAGCAGCCAAATCCGGAACAGGGATTATGGCTACACCTTC
-,12,TRBJ2-5,TRBV10-3,-,CAISAGEQTQYF,TGTGCCATCAGTGCAGGGGAGCAGACCCAGTACTTC
-,15,TRBJ2-7,TRBV27,-,CASSSPGQGSYEQYF,TGTGCCAGCAGCTCCCCCGGGCAGGGCTCCTACGAGCAGTACTTC
TRBD2,14,TRBJ2-1,TRBV6-5,-,CASSPREGSPEQFF,TGTGCCAGCAGCCCGCGGGAGGGATCTCCTGAGCAGTTCTTC
-,16,TRBJ1-3,TRBV28,-,CASSLSYGGTGNTIYF,TGTGCCAGCAGTTTATCGTACGGGGGAACAGGAAACACCATATATTTT
-,14,TRBJ1-1,TRBV28,-,CASSARGASTEAFF,TGTGCCAGCAGTGCCCGGGGCGCGTCCACTGAAGCTTTCTTT
TRBD1,15,TRBJ1-1,TRBV11-2,-,CASSLSGTGGTEAFF,TGTGCCAGCAGCTTATCCGGGACAGGGGGCACTGAAGCTTTCTTT
TRBD1,14,TRBJ2-7,TRBV2,-,CASSTTGSSYEQYF,TGTGCCAGCAGTACGACAGGGAGCTCCTACGAGCAGTACTTC
TRBD1,15,TRBJ2-1,TRBV6-5,-,CASSGGQVYYNEQFF,TGTGCCAGCAGCGGGGGACAGGTCTACTACAATGAGCAGTTCTTC
TRBD1,16,TRBJ1-5,TRBV4-3,-,CASSQEFRQGAQPQHF,TGCGCCAGCAGCCAAGAATTTCGACAGGGTGCTCAGCCCCAGCATTTT
-,14,TRBJ2-4,TRBV30,-,CAWSPGPTGNIQYF,TGTGCCTGGAGCCCAGGGCCCACGGGAAACATTCAGTACTTC
TRBD2,13,TRBJ2-7,TRBV7-2,many,CASSSGLATEQYF,TGTGCCAGCAGCTCCGGACTAGCCACCGAGCAGTACTTC
-,15,TRBJ1-4,TRBV28,-,CATSLRQATNEKLFF,TGTGCCACGTCACTCCGACAGGCAACTAATGAAAAACTGTTTTTT
TRBD2,16,TRBJ2-2,TRBV13,-,CASSLEPGRGPGELFF,TGTGCCAGCAGCTTAGAACCAGGGAGGGGACCCGGGGAGCTGTTTTTT
TRBD2,14,TRBJ2-7,TRBV5-1,few,CASSLTGGTYEQYF,TGCGCCAGCAGCTTAACGGGAGGGACGTACGAGCAGTACTTC
-,17,TRBJ2-3,TRBV5-1,few,CASSPRNRGTSTDTQYF,TGCGCCAGCAGCCCCCGGAACCGGGGGACCAGCACAGATACGCAGTATTTT